This T cell receptor (beta chain) was documented in a study of T cell responses to AZD1222 COVID-19 vaccine. Points from the study as a whole: Epitopes outside B.1.351 and B.1.1.7 mutated regions reportedly drew nearly half of spike TCRs. Spike-specific TCR breadth and depth both grew after two AZD1222 doses. Clonal diversity was possibly underestimated, and the donors were mostly white British, with more females.

Worth noting for this clone: Its specificity is not known.

Germline CDR1 reads SGHDN; CDR2 reads FVKESK. V was clipped by 3 bases and J by 4 bases, with 10 bases between them. The CDR3 totals 13 residues. Generated by immunoSEQ multiplex PCR, the TCRdb table keeps only in-frame clones and is missing some. The table records roughly 200,000 clones, roughly nine tenths of them present only once. The source of this sequence is an adult who received the MenACWY meningococcal vaccine as a control. This specimen was peripheral blood, taken 28 days after the second dose of the MenACWY control vaccine. This chain connects TRBV14 to TRBJ2-7; D possibly corresponds to TRBD2 (5 bases). The chain's CDR3 is CASSQAGKYEQYF. The CDR3 coding sequence is TGTGCCAGCAGCCAGGCGGGCAAATACGAGCAGTACTTC.